The clone carrying this T cell receptor beta chain has a single count. The sample is drawn from a study of neoadjuvant anti-PD-1 for oral cavity cancer. The CDR3 loop spans 14 amino acids. CDR1 is MNHNS, CDR2 SASEGT, per germline. V lost 7 bases, J lost 1 base, and 11 bases lay in between. The data were produced by immunoSEQ multiplex PCR, yet TCRdb's version contains in-frame clones alone and is incomplete. In the table there are about 16,000 clones, roughly 69% of which are singletons. The origin of this receptor is a person aged 35 to 85 with oral cavity squamous cell carcinoma. The chain is built from TRBV6-1 and TRBJ1-3; the D gene is possibly TRBD1 (5 bases). The input for sequencing was PBMCs, taken before nivolumab (anti-PD-1) treatment. The CDR3 sequence: CASISGGSGNTIYF. CDR3 nucleotides: TGTGCCAGCATCTCGGGGGGGTCTGGAAACACCATATATTTT.